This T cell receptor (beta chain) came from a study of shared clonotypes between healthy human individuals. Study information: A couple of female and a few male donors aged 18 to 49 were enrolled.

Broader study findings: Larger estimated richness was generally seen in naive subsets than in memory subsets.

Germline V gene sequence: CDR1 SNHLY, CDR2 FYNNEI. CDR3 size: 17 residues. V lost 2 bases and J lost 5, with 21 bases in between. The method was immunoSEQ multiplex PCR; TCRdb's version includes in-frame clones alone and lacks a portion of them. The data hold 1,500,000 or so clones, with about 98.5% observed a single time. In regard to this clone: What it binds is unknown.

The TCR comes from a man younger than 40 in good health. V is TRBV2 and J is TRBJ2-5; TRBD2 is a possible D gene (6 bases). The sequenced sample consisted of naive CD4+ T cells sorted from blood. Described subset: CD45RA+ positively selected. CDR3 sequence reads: CASSERGTPGTGETQYF. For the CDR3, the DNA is TGTGCCAGCAGTGAACGGGGGACTCCTGGGACGGGTGAGACCCAGTACTTC.